This T cell receptor beta chain comes out of a study of post-analysis software for immune sequencing data. Study-wide points: Five TRBV segments were significantly more frequent in patients than in controls. TRBV5-6, TRBV5-1 and TRBV20-1 were among these segments.

About this clonotype itself: What it binds is unknown.

Germline assignment: CDR1 MNHEY and CDR2 SVGEGT. The V gene end was trimmed by 0 bases and the J gene end by 4 bases; junction bases not matched to a gene: 9. CDR3 size: 18 residues. The TCR beta cDNA libraries carried unique molecular identifiers. TCRdb reanalysed the PCR reads using MiXCR and keeps one entry per CDR3 protein. There are about 400,000 distinct CDR3 sequences in the sample; roughly 38% occur only once, and 13% lies in the top ten. Material: blood. The chain combines TRBV6-2 or TRBV6-3 with TRBJ2-1; TRBD1 matches at 10 bases. The clonotype comes from a girl aged 5-17 years with multiple sclerosis. Here the CDR3 reads CASSYSPPGTGVYNEQFF. CDR3 nucleotide sequence: TGTGCCAGCAGTTACTCTCCCCCCGGGACAGGGGTTTACAATGAGCAGTTCTTC.